Reported below is one T cell receptor (beta chain). The CDR3 loop spans 15 amino acids. Germline V gene sequence: CDR1 ENHRY, CDR2 SYGVKD. Trimming cost V 4 bases and J 1 base; bases outside gene matches: 3. The source of the sample is a study of blood T cell repertoires in COVID-19. Original processing notes: Amplifying reference gene primers gave estimates of nucleated cell counts. Only in-frame clones appear in the TCRdb table, and some are missing; sequencing was by immunoSEQ multiplex PCR. The V and J calls and clone size are taken from that table; D and trimming were inferred from the DNA. The table lists approximately 98,000 clones, approximately 82% of them singletons, with about 4% in the top ten.

The sequenced sample consisted of peripheral blood. The source is a woman aged 70-85 years with acute or convalescent COVID-19. The chain combines TRBV10-3 with TRBJ2-2, with 7 nucleotides matching TRBD1. The CDR3 spells CAISGAGGNTGELFF. The CDR3 bases are TGTGCCATCAGTGGGGCAGGGGGGAACACCGGGGAGCTGTTTTTT.